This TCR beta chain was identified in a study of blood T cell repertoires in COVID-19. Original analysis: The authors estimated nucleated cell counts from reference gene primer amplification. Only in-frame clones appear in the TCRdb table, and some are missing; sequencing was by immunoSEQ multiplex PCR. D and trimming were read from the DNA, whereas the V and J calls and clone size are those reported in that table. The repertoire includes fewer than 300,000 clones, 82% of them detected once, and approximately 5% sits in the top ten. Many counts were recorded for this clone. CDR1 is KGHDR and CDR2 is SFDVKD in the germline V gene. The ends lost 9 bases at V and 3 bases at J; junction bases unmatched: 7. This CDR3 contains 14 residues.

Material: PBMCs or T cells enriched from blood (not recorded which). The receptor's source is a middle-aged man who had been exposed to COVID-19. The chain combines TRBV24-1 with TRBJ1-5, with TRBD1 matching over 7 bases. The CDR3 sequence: CATATGVPNQPQHF. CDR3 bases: TGTGCCACCGCAACAGGGGTCCCCAATCAGCCCCAGCATTTT.